The 2 T cell receptor beta chains below come from one sample, sequenced in a study of early T cells in non-severe SARS-CoV-2 infection. TCRdb re-called the 5' RACE reads with MiXCR, one entry per CDR3 protein. The sample lists some 25,000 distinct CDR3 sequences, approximately 6% occurring once. The sequencing sample was made of whole blood. Receptor source: an adult who was a healthcare worker with PCR-confirmed SARS-CoV-2 infection or an uninfected control (not recorded which).

Ten or more counts support this clonotype. The V call is TRBV7-8, the J call TRBJ1-5; perhaps TRBD1 as D (5 bases). CDR3 length: 11 amino acids. V gave up 4 bases and J gave up 9 bases, with 7 bases separating them. Germline V lookup: CDR1 SGHVS, CDR2 FQNEAQ. The CDR3 here is CASSSGGPQHF. The CDR3 DNA follows: TGTGCCAGCAGCTCCGGGGGGCCCCAGCATTTT.

This clonotype was detected a few times. V gene TRBV6-5 combines with J gene TRBJ2-7; D possibly corresponds to TRBD2 (5 bases). Trimming left V 0 bases short and J 2 bases short, with 8 bases between. This CDR3 has 14 amino acids. CDR1 is MNHEY and CDR2 is SVGAGI in the germline V gene. For the CDR3, the DNA is TGTGCCAGCAGTTACTCCCAGACTACCTACGAGCAGTACTTC. It is translated as CASSYSQTTYEQYF.